This T cell receptor (beta chain) was found in a study of CD8+ T cells in alopecia areata. Findings and caveats of the study: Patients showed less clear TCR sequence sharing than mice, possibly partly because of HLA diversity.

TCR sequencing used cDNA made by reverse transcription of extracted RNA. The assay was immunoSEQ multiplex PCR, and TCRdb's table has in-frame clones only and misses some. The data hold some 4,000 clones, with 71% observed a single time. Trimming took off 1 base at V and 6 bases at J, with 10 bases between the two ends. The CDR3 has 14 amino acids. Germline-derived CDR1 and CDR2 are MGHDK and SYGVNS. This clone was detected a few times. Its antigen remains unidentified. This chain uses TRBV25-1 with TRBJ1-5; a possible D gene is TRBD1 (5 bases). The sequence derives from a human donor in good health. The sample was skin. The CDR3 loop reads CASSESAGSQPQHF. CDR3 sequence (DNA): TGTGCCAGCAGTGAATCGGCAGGGAGTCAGCCCCAGCATTTT. Together with reference TRBV25-1 and TRBJ1-5, the CDR3 gives the full variable domain: EADIYQTPRYLVIGTGKKITLECSQTMGHDKMYWYQQDPGMELHLIHYSYGVNSTEKGDLSSESTVSRIRTEHFPLTLESARPSHTSQYLCASSESAGSQPQHFGDGTRLSIL.